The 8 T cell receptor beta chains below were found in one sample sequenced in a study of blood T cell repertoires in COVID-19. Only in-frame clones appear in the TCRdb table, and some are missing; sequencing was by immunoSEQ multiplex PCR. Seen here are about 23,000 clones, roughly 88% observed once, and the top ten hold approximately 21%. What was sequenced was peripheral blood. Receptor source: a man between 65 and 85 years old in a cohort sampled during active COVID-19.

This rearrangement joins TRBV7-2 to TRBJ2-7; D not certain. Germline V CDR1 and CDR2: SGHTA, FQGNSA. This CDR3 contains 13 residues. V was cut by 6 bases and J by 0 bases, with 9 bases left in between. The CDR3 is CASRSPSSYEQYF. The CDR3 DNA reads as TGTGCCAGCAGATCGCCCAGCTCCTACGAGCAGTACTTC.

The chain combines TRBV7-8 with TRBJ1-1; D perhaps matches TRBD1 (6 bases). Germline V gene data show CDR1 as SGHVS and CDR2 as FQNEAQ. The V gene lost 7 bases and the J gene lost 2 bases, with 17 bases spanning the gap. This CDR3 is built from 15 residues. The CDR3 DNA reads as TGTGCCAGCACCCCCCGGGACACAGCTAACACTGAAGCTTTCTTT. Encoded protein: CASTPRDTANTEAFF.

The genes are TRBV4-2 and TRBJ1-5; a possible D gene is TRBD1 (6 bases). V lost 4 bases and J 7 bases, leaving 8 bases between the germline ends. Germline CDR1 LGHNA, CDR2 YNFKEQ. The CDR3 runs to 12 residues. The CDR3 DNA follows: TGTGCCAGCAGCCCCACAGGGCAGCCCCAGCATTTT. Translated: CASSPTGQPQHF.

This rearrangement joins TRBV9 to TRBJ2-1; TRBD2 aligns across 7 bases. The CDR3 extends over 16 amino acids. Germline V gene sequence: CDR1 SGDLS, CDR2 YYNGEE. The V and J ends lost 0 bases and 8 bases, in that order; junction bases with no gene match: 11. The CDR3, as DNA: TGTGCCAGCAGCGTAGTCCCTAGCGGCTTTGGGGATGAGCAGTTCTTC. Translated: CASSVVPSGFGDEQFF.

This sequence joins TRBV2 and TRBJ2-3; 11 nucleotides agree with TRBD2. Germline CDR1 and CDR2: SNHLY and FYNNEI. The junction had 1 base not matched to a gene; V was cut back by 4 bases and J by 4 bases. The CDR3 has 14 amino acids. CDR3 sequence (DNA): TGTGCCAGCAGTGTAGCGGGAGGGTCAGATACGCAGTATTTT. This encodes CASSVAGGSDTQYF.

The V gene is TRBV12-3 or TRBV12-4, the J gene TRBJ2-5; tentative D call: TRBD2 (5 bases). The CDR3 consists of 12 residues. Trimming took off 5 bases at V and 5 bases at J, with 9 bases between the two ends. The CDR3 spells CASSPQRETQYF. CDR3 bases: TGTGCCAGCAGTCCTCAGCGGGAGACCCAGTACTTC.

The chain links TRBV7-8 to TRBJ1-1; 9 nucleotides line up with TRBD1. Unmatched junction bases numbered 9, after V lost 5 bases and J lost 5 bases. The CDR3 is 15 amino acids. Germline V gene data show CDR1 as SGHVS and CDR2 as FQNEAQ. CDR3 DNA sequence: TGTGCCAGCAGCGCATCCGGGACAGGGAATACTGAAGCTTTCTTT. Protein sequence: CASSASGTGNTEAFF.

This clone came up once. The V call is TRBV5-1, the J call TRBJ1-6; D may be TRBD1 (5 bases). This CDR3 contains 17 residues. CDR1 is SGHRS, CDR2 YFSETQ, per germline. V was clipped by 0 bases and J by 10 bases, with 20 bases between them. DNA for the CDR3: TGCGCCAGCAGCTTGGGGCCACCGGGGGGTAATCGATCACCCCTCCACTTT. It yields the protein CASSLGPPGGNRSPLHF.